The clone carrying this T cell receptor (beta chain) was seen at least ten times. The data derive from a study of identical twins. TCRdb redid the calling of the 5' RACE reads with MiXCR, one entry per CDR3 protein. The sample has about 660,000 distinct CDR3 sequences; over 8.5% are singletons. The CDR3 covers 14 residues. Trimming left V 4 bases short and J 4 bases short, with 11 bases between. The data also belong to a second study, concerning yellow fever vaccine responses in identical twins.

V gene TRBV12-3 or TRBV12-4 combines with J gene TRBJ2-1; D call uncertain. The sample was PBMCs. The sequence was obtained from a woman between 18 and 29 years old in good health. CDR3 sequence reads: CASSSASGYNEQFF. As DNA, the CDR3 is TGTGCCAGCAGTTCTGCCTCCGGGTACAATGAGCAGTTCTTC.